This TCR beta chain emerged from a study of blood T cells in healthy people across ages. There are a few counts of this clonotype. Sample-barcoded 5' priming and a J-beta primer mix drove a second PCR of roughly 6 to 12 cycles. TCRdb reprocessed the 5' RACE reads with MiXCR, giving one entry per CDR3 protein. Here the sample spans more than 800,000 distinct CDR3 sequences, under 55% being singletons. The CDR3 is 14 amino acids. Trimming left V 4 bases short and J 4 bases short, with 13 bases between. Germline-derived CDR1 and CDR2 are LGHDT and YNNKEL (reference sequence). The TCR was taken from a woman in her fifties or sixties in good health. Sequencing was done on a sample of blood. The chain recombines TRBV3-1 with TRBJ1-1, with D perhaps TRBD1 (6 bases). The DNA of the CDR3 is TGTGCCAGCAGCCGGTCAGGGGAGGGCACTGAAGCTTTCTTT. It encodes CASSRSGEGTEAFF.